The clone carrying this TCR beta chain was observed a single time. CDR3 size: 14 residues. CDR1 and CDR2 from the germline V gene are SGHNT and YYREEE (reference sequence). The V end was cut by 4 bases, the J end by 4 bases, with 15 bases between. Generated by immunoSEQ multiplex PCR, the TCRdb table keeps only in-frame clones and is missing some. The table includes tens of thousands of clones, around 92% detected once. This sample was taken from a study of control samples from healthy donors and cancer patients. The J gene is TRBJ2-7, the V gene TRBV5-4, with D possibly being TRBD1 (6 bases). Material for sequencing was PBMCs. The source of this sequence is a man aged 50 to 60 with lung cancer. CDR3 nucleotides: TGTGCCAGCAGCGTTTCAGGGGACGATTACGAGCAGTACTTC. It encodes CASSVSGDDYEQYF. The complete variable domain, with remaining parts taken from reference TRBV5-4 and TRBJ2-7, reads ETGVTQSPTHLIKTRGQQVTLRCSSQSGHNTVSWYQQALGQGPQFIFQYYREEENGRGNFPPRFSGLQFPNYSSELNVNALELDDSALYLCASSVSGDDYEQYFGPGTRLTVT.